These 20 T cell receptor beta chains were sequenced from one sample in a study of T-cell memory formation after mild COVID-19. Via MiXCR, TCRdb re-called the 5' RACE reads, giving one row per CDR3 protein. The table has about 350,000 distinct CDR3 sequences, roughly 13% seen once. The sample comprised PBMCs or a T cell subset sorted from them (not recorded which). Receptor source: a man aged 18 to 30 who had mild COVID-19 (a few samples of this study predate the infection). Cell type and time point are not known.

The chain links TRBV6-5 to TRBJ2-1, with TRBD2 identical over 9 bases. Germline values: CDR1 MNHEY, CDR2 SVGAGI. The CDR3 covers 18 residues. With V trimmed by 6 bases and J by 3 bases, 15 bases remained unmatched. The CDR3 nucleotides read TGTGCCAGCAGCTCCTCCACCGGCCGGCGGGGGGGCTACAATGAGCAGTTCTTC. This sequence encodes CASSSSTGRRGGYNEQFF.

The chain employs TRBV27 and TRBJ2-1; D is unresolved. Germline V gene lookup returns CDR1 MNHEY and CDR2 SMNVEV (reference sequence). This CDR3 spans 15 amino acids. V lost 3 bases and J 5 bases, leaving 14 bases between the germline ends. As DNA, the CDR3 is TGTGCCAGCAGTTTTAGGGTAGCTATCGACAATGAGCAGTTCTTC. This gives the protein CASSFRVAIDNEQFF.

This clonotype was seen ten or more times. The chain uses TRBV4-1 and TRBJ2-3, with TRBD1 identical over 9 bases. The CDR3 contains 17 residues. V shed 0 bases and J 4 bases; nucleotides not matched to a gene: 8. Germline V gives CDR1 MGHRA, CDR2 YSYEKL. The DNA for the CDR3 is TGCGCCAGCAGCCAAGAGGGTACAGGGGGCGTCGCAGATACGCAGTATTTT. It is translated as CASSQEGTGGVADTQYF.

The chain links TRBV10-3 to TRBJ1-5, with D perhaps matching TRBD1 (6 bases). The CDR3 contains 14 residues. Per germline, CDR1 ENHRY and CDR2 SYGVKD. Between the trimmed V and J ends, which lost 6 bases and 0 bases, there was a span of 9 bases. CDR3 loop: CAIRDSYSNQPQHF. In DNA form, the CDR3 reads TGTGCCATCAGGGACAGTTATAGCAATCAGCCCCAGCATTTT.

V and J are TRBV3-1 and TRBJ2-7, with 8 bases lining up with TRBD1. V was clipped by 3 bases and J by 7 bases; unmatched bases: 8. This CDR3 has 14 amino acids. Germline assignment: CDR1 LGHDT and CDR2 YNNKEL (reference sequence). CDR3 sequence: CASSHRQGAGEQYF. The CDR3 nucleotides read TGTGCCAGCAGCCACAGGCAGGGGGCTGGAGAGCAGTACTTC.

In this sample, this clonotype turned up a few times. V gene TRBV7-2 combines with J gene TRBJ1-4; 9 bases are shared with TRBD1. The CDR3 length is 15 residues. CDR1 is SGHTA and CDR2 is FQGNSA in the germline V gene. V trimming: 4 bases; J trimming: 3 bases; junction bases outside the gene matches: 3. CDR3 nucleotide sequence: TGTGCCAGCAGCTCACGGGACAGGGCTAATGAAAAACTGTTTTTT. Translation gives CASSSRDRANEKLFF.

The CDR3 DNA sequence: TGCGCCAGCAGCCAAGATAGGCGACTAGCGGGGGGGGAGACCCAGTACTTC. Translating gives CASSQDRRLAGGETQYF. The V and J genes are TRBV4-3 and TRBJ2-5; 14 bases match TRBD2. The V segment lost 0 bases and the J segment 5 bases; nucleotides outside the gene matches: 5. This CDR3 region has 17 residues. Germline V gene lookup returns CDR1 LGHNA and CDR2 YSLEER.

This clonotype has just a few counts. Sequence at one end of the junction differs from germline and may be a read error. This sequence joins TRBV7-9 and TRBJ2-5, with D unclear. In germline, CDR1 is SEHNR, CDR2 FQNEAQ (reference sequence). The CDR3 contains 11 residues. The CDR3 is CASSLNPPTLF. Here the CDR3 DNA reads TGTGCCAGCAGCTTAAATCCACCTACTCTTTTC. The full variable domain, completed using reference TRBV7-9 and TRBJ2-5, is DTGVSQNPRHKITKRGQNVTFRCDPISEHNRLYWYRQTLGQGPEFLTYFQNEAQLEKSRLLSDRFSAERPKGSFSTLEIQRTEQGDSAMYLCASSLNPPTLFGPGTRLLVL.

The chain's CDR3 is CASRLETGGDTEAFF. As DNA, the CDR3 is TGTGCCAGCAGGTTAGAGACAGGCGGGGACACTGAAGCTTTCTTT. This chain connects TRBV28 to TRBJ1-1; maybe TRBD1 (6 bases). This CDR3 comprises 15 residues. Germline V gene sequence: CDR1 MDHEN, CDR2 SYDVKM. With 6 bases removed from V and 3 bases from J, the gap between germline ends came to 17 bases.

This clonotype has at least ten counts. The rearrangement joins TRBV6-6 to TRBJ2-3, with 8 bases fitting TRBD2. This CDR3 spans 15 amino acids. Germline V gives CDR1 MNHNY, CDR2 SVGAGI (reference sequence). V lost 0 bases to trimming and J lost 5 bases; unmatched junction nucleotides: 4. CDR3 sequence: CASSYSRGGQDTQYF. The CDR3 DNA is TGTGCCAGCAGTTACTCCCGGGGGGGTCAAGATACGCAGTATTTT.

V usage is TRBV21-1 and J usage is TRBJ1-3; TRBD1, the table's D call, lacks a check against the DNA. TRBV21-1 is a pseudogene segment. The CDR3 runs 17 residues. In nucleotides, the CDR3 is TGTGCCACCAAGTCGGGACAGATTAGAAACTCTGGAAACACCATATATTTT. Residues: CATKSGQIRNSGNTIYF.

The CDR3 is CASSSRDSNQPQHF. Written as DNA, the CDR3 is TGTGCCAGCAGTTCCCGGGACAGCAATCAGCCCCAGCATTTT. V usage is TRBV12-3 or TRBV12-4 and J usage is TRBJ1-5, with D tentatively TRBD1 (5 bases). The CDR3 is made up of 14 amino acids. V was trimmed by 4 bases and J by 1 base, leaving 8 bases between them.

This clonotype was detected only a few times. The chain carries TRBV15 and TRBJ2-1; the D gene is possibly TRBD1 (6 bases). Trimming removed 0 bases at V and 6 bases at J, with 12 bases between. Germline V CDR1 and CDR2: LNHNV, YYDKDF (reference sequence). This CDR3 is built from 15 residues. The CDR3: CATSRDRGMSNEQFF. The CDR3 nucleotides read TGTGCCACCAGCAGAGATAGGGGGATGAGCAATGAGCAGTTCTTC.

The chain recombines TRBV12-3 or TRBV12-4 with TRBJ2-5; D possibly corresponds to TRBD1 (5 bases). This CDR3 has 14 amino acids. Trimming took 8 bases from V and 7 from J, leaving 20 bases between them. As DNA, the CDR3 is TGTGCCAGCGTCGGGTGGCAGGGCGGTGGGACCCAGTACTTC. Protein product: CASVGWQGGGTQYF.

V and J are TRBV7-2 and TRBJ1-5; no definite D call. The germline V gene encodes CDR1 SGHTA and CDR2 FQGNSA. Trimming pared 2 bases from V and 5 bases from J, leaving 7 bases between. The length of the CDR3 is 13 residues. The CDR3 region is CASSLWRDQPQHF. The CDR3 DNA reads TGTGCCAGCAGCTTATGGCGGGATCAGCCCCAGCATTTT.

This chain links TRBV5-4 with TRBJ2-2; D perhaps matches TRBD1 (6 bases). The CDR3 extends over 14 amino acids. The V gene lost 6 bases and the J gene lost 1 base, with 10 bases spanning the gap. Per the germline V gene, CDR1 is SGHNT and CDR2 is YYREEE (reference sequence). The CDR3 coding sequence is TGTGCCAGCACCCCGGGACAGAACACCGGGGAGCTGTTTTTT. Translated, it gives CASTPGQNTGELFF.

The gene calls are TRBV7-2 and TRBJ2-5, with D maybe TRBD1 (6 bases). The CDR3 is 16 residues long. Per the germline V gene, CDR1 is SGHTA and CDR2 is FQGNSA. Trimming took 4 bases from V and 5 from J, leaving 20 bases between them. CDR3 in DNA: TGTGCCAGCAGCTCAAGTCCAACAGGGAAGGAGGAGACCCAGTACTTC. Its protein is CASSSSPTGKEETQYF.

The chain couples TRBV12-3 or TRBV12-4 to TRBJ2-5, with 9 bases fitting TRBD2. The CDR3 sequence is 13 residues long. J was trimmed by 5 bases and V by 6 bases; bases with no gene match: 4. The DNA of the CDR3 is TGTGCCAGCAGGCGGACTAGCGCGGAGACCCAGTACTTC. This sequence encodes CASRRTSAETQYF.

This clonotype was picked up a small number of times. The gene calls are TRBV4-1 and TRBJ1-2, with 9 bases fitting TRBD1. V dropped 0 bases and J dropped 4; count of bases not matched to a gene: 6. The CDR3 totals 16 residues. CDR1 is MGHRA, CDR2 YSYEKL, per germline. The CDR3 DNA reads TGCGCCAGCAGCCAAGATGGACAGGGGAAAACCTATGGCTACACCTTC. Its translation: CASSQDGQGKTYGYTF.

This rearrangement joins TRBV7-2 to TRBJ2-1; 10 bases line up with TRBD2. The CDR3 is made up of 17 amino acids. CDR1 and CDR2 from the germline V gene are SGHTA and FQGNSA. Trimming took 6 bases from V and 9 from J; bases not matched to a gene: 17. The CDR3 DNA is TGTGCCAGCAGTGCCTCTCTTGGGCTAGCGGGAGCCATTGAGCAGTTCTTC. It codes for CASSASLGLAGAIEQFF. Looking up the rest from reference TRBV7-2 and TRBJ2-1 gives the full variable domain: GAGVSQSPSNKVTEKGKDVELRCDPISGHTALYWYRQSLGQGLEFLIYFQGNSAPDKSGLPSDRFSAERTGGSVSTLTIQRTQQEDSAVYLCASSASLGLAGAIEQFFGPGTRLTVL.